This TCR beta chain was identified during a study of cytomegalovirus exposure and HLA in healthy donors. This clone was seen once. Its antigen is unidentified. Overall study findings and caveats: Versus the approximately 700-donor mean, an Asian-associated ancestry cluster reportedly showed fewer N-insertions in a later analysis.

The V segment lost 2 bases and the J segment 3 bases; nucleotides outside the gene matches: 13. Per the germline V gene, CDR1 is SGHRS and CDR2 is YFSETQ. This CDR3 comprises 18 residues. Primers included in the PCR were 60 Vbeta and 13 Jbeta primers. Repertoires were generated with immunoSEQ multiplex PCR, while TCRdb's copy carries only in-frame clones and drops some. The sample includes nearly 200,000 clones, 70% to 80% of them seen just once. The chain employs TRBV5-1 and TRBJ2-2; TRBD1 matches 7 bases. The material sequenced was PBMCs. The source is a male donor in good health and CMV-seropositive. CDR3 protein: CASSLTTGTRVYTGELFF. The DNA of the CDR3 is TGCGCCAGCAGCTTAACGACAGGGACCCGAGTCTACACCGGGGAGCTGTTTTTT.